A selection of T cell receptor beta chains follows, all from one sample in a study of T cell repertoires in cytomegalovirus infection. No cognate antigen is known for these TCRs. TCRdb analysed the reads with MiXCR anew, one entry per CDR3 protein. The sample contains about 350,000 distinct CDR3 sequences, about 32% of which appear only once. Sequenced here: cultured PBMCs, sampled from culture after CMV antigen stimulation. These receptor sequences come from a human donor in good health (CMV status not recorded). Some clones in this sample may be carry-over from other donors' samples. Both conserved end residues are part of each CDR3. The D gene is left open where the match is weak. Expanded clones are given a class, and other clones once, few, many or no size at all.

CDR3 protein,CDR3 DNA,J gene,V gene,D gene,clone size,CDR3 length
CASSILYRNEQPQHF,TGTGCCAGTAGTATATTGTACAGGAACGAACAGCCCCAGCATTTT,TRBJ1-5,TRBV19,NA,NA,15
CASSRAENTQYF,TGTGCCAGCAGCCGGGCGGAGAATACGCAGTATTTT,TRBJ2-3,TRBV7-2,NA,few,12
CASSFVATRYNEQFF,TGTGCCAGCAGCTTTGTGGCTACTCGTTACAATGAGCAGTTCTTC,TRBJ2-1,TRBV7-2,NA,NA,15
CASSLISGLTDTQYF,TGTGCCAGCAGCTTAATCAGCGGACTCACAGATACGCAGTATTTT,TRBJ2-3,TRBV11-3,NA,many,15
CSARDGRGAYNEQFF,TGCAGTGCTAGAGATGGAAGGGGCGCCTACAATGAGCAGTTCTTC,TRBJ2-1,TRBV20-1,NA,NA,15
CASSQVGGPAIYQPQHF,TGCGCCAGCAGCCAAGTAGGGGGGCCCGCTATCTATCAGCCCCAGCATTTT,TRBJ1-5,TRBV4-1,NA,NA,17
CASSILAGPDTQYF,TGTGCCAGTAGTATACTAGCTGGGCCAGATACGCAGTATTTT,TRBJ2-3,TRBV19,NA,NA,14
CASSRGLGGNEQYF,TGTGCCAGCAGCCGAGGACTAGGAGGAAACGAGCAGTACTTC,TRBJ2-7,TRBV6-1,TRBD2,NA,14
CSASDQLESNEQFF,TGCAGTGCTAGCGACCAACTAGAGTCCAATGAGCAGTTCTTC,TRBJ2-1,TRBV20-1,NA,few,14
CASSYRGTSGRRTGELFF,TGTGCCAGCAGTTACCGGGGGACTAGCGGGAGGCGGACCGGGGAGCTGTTTTTT,TRBJ2-2,TRBV6-2/TRBV6-3,TRBD2,NA,18
CASSLFGQGIAEAFF,TGTGCCAGCAGCCTCTTCGGACAGGGGATTGCTGAAGCTTTCTTT,TRBJ1-1,TRBV7-2,TRBD1,few,15
CASSLVGTPGYTF,TGTGCCAGCAGCTTAGTTGGGACACCGGGCTACACCTTC,TRBJ1-2,TRBV7-6,NA,few,13
CASSLVPEVDAALKNTEAFF,TGTGCCAGCAGCTTAGTGCCGGAGGTTGACGCAGCCTTAAAGAACACTGAAGCTTTCTTT,TRBJ1-1,TRBV7-9,NA,few,20
CASQANPNYGYTF,TGTGCTAGTCAGGCCAACCCTAACTATGGCTACACCTTC,TRBJ1-2,TRBV7-2,NA,many,13
CASSLTRRGVNYGYTF,TGTGCCAGCAGTTTAACACGCCGGGGGGTTAACTATGGCTACACCTTC,TRBJ1-2,TRBV27,NA,NA,16
CASSPQGLDRRNTGELFF,TGTGCCAGCAGCCCCCAAGGCTTGGACAGGAGGAACACCGGGGAGCTGTTTTTT,TRBJ2-2,TRBV7-2,TRBD1,few,18
CASSASGANVLTF,TGTGCCAGCTCGGCGTCTGGGGCCAACGTCCTGACTTTC,TRBJ2-6,TRBV18,NA,NA,13
CASRERETQYF,TGTGCCAGCAGAGAGAGAGAGACCCAGTACTTC,TRBJ2-5,TRBV27,NA,NA,11
CASSPFDREGYGYTF,TGTGCCAGCAGTCCGTTCGACAGGGAAGGCTATGGCTACACCTTC,TRBJ1-2,TRBV27,TRBD1,NA,15
CASSPMSSNEQFF,TGTGCCAGCAGCCCTATGTCGAGCAATGAGCAGTTCTTC,TRBJ2-1,TRBV28,NA,NA,13
CASSDTGTGQETQYF,TGTGCCAGCAGTGATACCGGGACAGGGCAAGAGACCCAGTACTTC,TRBJ2-5,TRBV12-3/TRBV12-4,TRBD1,NA,15
CSGKLAGGGTQYF,TGCAGTGGGAAACTAGCGGGAGGAGGTACGCAGTATTTT,TRBJ2-3,TRBV20-1,TRBD2,NA,13
CASNRGGYGYTF,TGTGCCAGCAACAGGGGCGGCTATGGCTACACCTTC,TRBJ1-2,TRBV5-6,TRBD1,NA,12
CASSSSPGTSSFQETQYF,TGTGCCAGCAGCTCCAGCCCCGGGACTAGCAGCTTCCAAGAGACCCAGTACTTC,TRBJ2-5,TRBV7-2,TRBD2,many,18
CASSPGQGPDYGYTF,TGTGCCAGCAGCCCCGGTCAGGGGCCCGACTATGGCTACACCTTC,TRBJ1-2,TRBV7-3,NA,few,15
CASTPIGTSAYNEQFF,TGTGCCAGTACCCCCATTGGGACTAGCGCGTACAATGAGCAGTTCTTC,TRBJ2-1,TRBV19,TRBD2,few,16
CASSLYSQENGYTF,TGTGCCAGCAGCTTATATAGCCAGGAGAATGGCTACACCTTC,TRBJ1-2,TRBV7-2,NA,few,14
CASTKTRATYEQYF,TGTGCCAGCACTAAAACGAGGGCCACCTACGAGCAGTACTTC,TRBJ2-7,TRBV7-2,NA,NA,14
CASSLSRVSEPHGYTF,TGTGCCAGCAGCTTATCCCGAGTATCAGAGCCCCATGGCTACACCTTC,TRBJ1-2,TRBV7-8,NA,NA,16
CASSLARAEYEQYF,TGTGCCAGCAGCTTAGCCAGGGCTGAGTACGAGCAGTACTTC,TRBJ2-7,TRBV7-2,NA,many,14
CAWSRGAGNTIYF,TGTGCCTGGAGCCGGGGGGCTGGAAACACCATATATTTT,TRBJ1-3,TRBV30,NA,NA,13
CASSVLAGSQETQYF,TGCGCCAGCAGCGTATTAGCGGGAAGTCAAGAGACCCAGTACTTC,TRBJ2-5,TRBV5-1,TRBD2,NA,15
CASSFLGQGQTQYF,TGTGCCAGCAGCTTCTTAGGACAGGGACAGACCCAGTACTTC,TRBJ2-5,TRBV7-9,TRBD1,NA,14
CASSYGGSRGDTQYF,TGTGCCAGCAGTTACGGCGGGAGTCGGGGGGATACGCAGTATTTT,TRBJ2-3,TRBV6-1,TRBD2,NA,15
CAWSTHTGLREKLFF,TGTGCCTGGAGTACCCACACAGGGTTGAGGGAAAAACTGTTTTTT,TRBJ1-4,TRBV30,NA,NA,15
CASSPLDSNSPLHF,TGTGCCAGCTCACCACTGGACAGTAATTCACCCCTCCACTTT,TRBJ1-6,TRBV18,NA,NA,14
CASSPTDVGYGYTF,TGTGCCAGCAGCCCCACGGACGTAGGCTATGGCTACACCTTC,TRBJ1-2,TRBV7-2,NA,NA,14
CSSPWGINEQYF,TGCAGCTCTCCCTGGGGGATAAACGAGCAGTACTTC,TRBJ2-7,TRBV29-1,NA,NA,12
CASGTSGSRDNEQFF,TGTGCCAGCGGGACTAGCGGGTCACGGGACAATGAGCAGTTCTTC,TRBJ2-1,TRBV5-6,TRBD2,NA,15
CASSQVQGYEQFF,TGTGCCAGCAGCCAAGTACAGGGCTATGAGCAGTTCTTC,TRBJ2-1,TRBV3-1,NA,NA,13
CASSLSVQTGANVLTF,TGTGCCAGCAGCTTATCTGTACAGACTGGGGCCAACGTCCTGACTTTC,TRBJ2-6,TRBV7-9,NA,many,16
CASSLSGRTFNEQFF,TGTGCCAGCAGCTTATCCGGGAGGACCTTTAATGAGCAGTTCTTC,TRBJ2-1,TRBV7-9,TRBD2,few,15
CASSLTSGSTYEQYF,TGCGCCAGCAGCTTGACTAGCGGGAGTACCTACGAGCAGTACTTC,TRBJ2-7,TRBV4-3,TRBD2,NA,15
CASIRTGPNTGELFF,TGTGCCAGCATTAGGACAGGGCCGAACACCGGGGAGCTGTTTTTT,TRBJ2-2,TRBV6-5,TRBD1,NA,15
CASSSGTAGSAEAFF,TGTGCCAGCAGTAGCGGAACGGCGGGTAGCGCTGAAGCTTTCTTT,TRBJ1-1,TRBV28,NA,NA,15
CASSLPKLFWDNSNQPQHF,TGTGCCAGCAGTTTACCCAAACTCTTCTGGGACAACAGCAATCAGCCCCAGCATTTT,TRBJ1-5,TRBV6-2/TRBV6-3,NA,NA,19